This T cell receptor beta chain is drawn from a study of CD8 T cells in ankylosing spondylitis. In the case of this clonotype: What it recognizes is unknown.

The ends were cut back, 3 bases at V and 1 base at J, with 7 bases in the middle. This CDR3 has 15 amino acids. CDR1 MNHNS and CDR2 SASEGT come from the germline V gene. Findings of the study overall: As for the disease-linked clones, they showed a CD8+ phenotype and occurred at relatively low frequencies in peripheral blood.

In TCRdb, the 5' RACE reads were re-called with MiXCR into one record per CDR3 protein. Here the sample spans some 120,000 distinct CDR3 sequences, around 15% being singletons. Sequenced sample: blood, either unsorted or a sorted T cell fraction (not recorded which). The clonotype comes from a female donor with ankylosing spondylitis or in good health (not recorded which). This chain uses TRBV6-1 with TRBJ2-6, with TRBD1 as a possible D gene (6 bases). The CDR3 nucleotides read TGTGCCAGCAGTGACAGGGGATCTGGGGCCAACGTCCTGACTTTC. Protein: CASSDRGSGANVLTF.